This T cell receptor beta chain appears in the sequencing data of a study of T cell changes during pregnancy in multiple sclerosis. Generated by immunoSEQ multiplex PCR, the TCRdb table keeps only in-frame clones and is missing some. The data contain 40,000 to 50,000 clones, around 90% of them singletons. Germline V gene lookup returns CDR1 SGHTA and CDR2 FQGNSA. This CDR3 comprises 13 residues. V shed 5 bases and J shed 2 bases, with 9 bases lying between them. The TCR originated in a female donor in good health, enrolled as a control in a pregnancy study. The source was CD4+ T cells from peripheral blood mononuclear cells, collected after pregnancy. The rearrangement joins TRBV7-2 to TRBJ1-2; D may be TRBD1 (6 bases). The CDR3 DNA reads as TGTGCCAGCAGCCCGCAGGGGAACTATGGCTACACCTTC. It translates to CASSPQGNYGYTF. Complete variable domain (other parts from reference TRBV7-2 and TRBJ1-2): GAGVSQSPSNKVTEKGKDVELRCDPISGHTALYWYRQSLGQGLEFLIYFQGNSAPDKSGLPSDRFSAERTGGSVSTLTIQRTQQEDSAVYLCASSPQGNYGYTFGSGTRLTVV.